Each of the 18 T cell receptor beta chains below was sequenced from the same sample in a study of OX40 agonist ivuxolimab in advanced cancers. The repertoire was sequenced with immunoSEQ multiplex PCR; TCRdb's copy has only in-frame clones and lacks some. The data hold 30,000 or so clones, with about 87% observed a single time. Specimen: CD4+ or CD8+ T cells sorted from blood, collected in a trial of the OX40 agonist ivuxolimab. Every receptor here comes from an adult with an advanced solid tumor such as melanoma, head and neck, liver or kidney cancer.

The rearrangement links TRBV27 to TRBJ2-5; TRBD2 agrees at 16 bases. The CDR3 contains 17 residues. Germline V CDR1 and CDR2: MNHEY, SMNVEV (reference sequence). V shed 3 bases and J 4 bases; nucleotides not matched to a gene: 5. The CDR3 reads CASSFRGLAGGRETQYF. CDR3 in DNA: TGTGCCAGCAGTTTCCGGGGACTAGCGGGAGGGCGAGAGACCCAGTACTTC.

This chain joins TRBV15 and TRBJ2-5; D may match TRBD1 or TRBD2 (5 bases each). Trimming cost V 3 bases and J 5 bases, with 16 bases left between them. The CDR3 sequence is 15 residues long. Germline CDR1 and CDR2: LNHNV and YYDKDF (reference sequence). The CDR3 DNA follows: TGTGCCACCAGCAGTGCCCGTGGGACGCGGGAGACCCAGTACTTC. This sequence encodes CATSSARGTRETQYF.

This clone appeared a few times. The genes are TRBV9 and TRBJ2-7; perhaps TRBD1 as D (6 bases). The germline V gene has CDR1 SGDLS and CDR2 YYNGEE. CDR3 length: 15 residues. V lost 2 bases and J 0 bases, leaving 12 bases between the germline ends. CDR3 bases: TGTGCCAGCAGCGTCGAAGGGACAATCTCCTACGAGCAGTACTTC. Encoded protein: CASSVEGTISYEQYF.

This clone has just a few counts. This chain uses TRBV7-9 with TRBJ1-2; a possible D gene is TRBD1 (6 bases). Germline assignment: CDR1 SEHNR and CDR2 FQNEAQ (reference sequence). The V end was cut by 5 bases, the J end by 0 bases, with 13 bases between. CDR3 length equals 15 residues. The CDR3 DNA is TGTGCCAGCAGCCGGCGTGGGGGCTCTAACTATGGCTACACCTTC. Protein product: CASSRRGGSNYGYTF.

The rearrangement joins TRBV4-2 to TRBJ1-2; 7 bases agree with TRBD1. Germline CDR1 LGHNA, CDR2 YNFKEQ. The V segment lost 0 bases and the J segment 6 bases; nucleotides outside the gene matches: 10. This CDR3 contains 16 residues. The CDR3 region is CASSQDRGGPTDGYTF. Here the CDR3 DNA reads TGTGCCAGCAGCCAAGACAGGGGGGGTCCTACGGATGGCTACACCTTC.

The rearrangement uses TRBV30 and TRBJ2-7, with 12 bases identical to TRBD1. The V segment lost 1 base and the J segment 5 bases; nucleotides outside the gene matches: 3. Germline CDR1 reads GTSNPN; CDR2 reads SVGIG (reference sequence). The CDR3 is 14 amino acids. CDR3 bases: TGTGCCTGGAGTGGGGGGACAGGGGGCGACGAGCAGTACTTC. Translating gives CAWSGGTGGDEQYF.

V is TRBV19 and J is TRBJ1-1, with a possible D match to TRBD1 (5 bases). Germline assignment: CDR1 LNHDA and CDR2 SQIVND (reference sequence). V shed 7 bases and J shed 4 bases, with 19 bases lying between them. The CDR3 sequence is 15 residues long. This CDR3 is CASILREGYGTEAFF. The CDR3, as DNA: TGTGCCAGTATTCTCCGGGAGGGGTATGGCACTGAAGCTTTCTTT.

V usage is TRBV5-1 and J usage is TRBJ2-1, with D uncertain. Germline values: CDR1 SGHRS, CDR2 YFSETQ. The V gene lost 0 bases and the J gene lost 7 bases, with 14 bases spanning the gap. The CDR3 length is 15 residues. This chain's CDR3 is CASSLANPGLNEQFF. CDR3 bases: TGCGCCAGCAGCTTGGCCAATCCTGGCTTAAATGAGCAGTTCTTC.

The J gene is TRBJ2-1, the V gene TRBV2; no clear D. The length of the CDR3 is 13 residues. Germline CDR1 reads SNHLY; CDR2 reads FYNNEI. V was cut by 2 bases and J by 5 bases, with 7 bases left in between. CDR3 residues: CASSEPFNNEQFF. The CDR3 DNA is TGTGCCAGCAGTGAACCTTTTAACAATGAGCAGTTCTTC.

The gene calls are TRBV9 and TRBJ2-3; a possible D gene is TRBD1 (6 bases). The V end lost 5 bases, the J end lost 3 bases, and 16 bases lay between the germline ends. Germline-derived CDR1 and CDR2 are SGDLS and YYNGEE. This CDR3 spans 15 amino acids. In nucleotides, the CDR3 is TGTGCCAGCAGTGGAACCGGGACAACAACAGATACGCAGTATTTT. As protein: CASSGTGTTTDTQYF.

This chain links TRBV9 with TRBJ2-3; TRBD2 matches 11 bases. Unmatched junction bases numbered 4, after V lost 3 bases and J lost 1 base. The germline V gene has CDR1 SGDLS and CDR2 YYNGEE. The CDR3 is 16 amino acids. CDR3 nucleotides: TGTGCCAGCAGCGCGAGTAGCGGGGGGGGCACAGATACGCAGTATTTT. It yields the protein CASSASSGGGTDTQYF.

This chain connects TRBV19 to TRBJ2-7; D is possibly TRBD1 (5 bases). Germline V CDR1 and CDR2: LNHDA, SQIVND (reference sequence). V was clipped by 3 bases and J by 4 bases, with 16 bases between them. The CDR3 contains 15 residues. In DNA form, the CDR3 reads TGTGCCAGTAGTATTGGGCAGGGCAGTCTTTACGAGCAGTACTTC. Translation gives CASSIGQGSLYEQYF.

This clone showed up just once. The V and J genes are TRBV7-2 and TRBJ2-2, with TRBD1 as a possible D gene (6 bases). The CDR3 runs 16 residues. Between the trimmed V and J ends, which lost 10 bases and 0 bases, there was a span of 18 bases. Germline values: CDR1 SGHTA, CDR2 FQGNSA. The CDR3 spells CATRGRRLTNTGELFF. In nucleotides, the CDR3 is TGTGCCACCAGGGGCCGAAGATTAACGAACACCGGGGAGCTGTTTTTT.

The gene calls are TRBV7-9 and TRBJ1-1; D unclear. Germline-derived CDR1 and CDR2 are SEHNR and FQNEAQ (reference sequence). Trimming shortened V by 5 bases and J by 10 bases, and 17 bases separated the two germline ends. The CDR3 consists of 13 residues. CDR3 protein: CASSSPIEPGAFF. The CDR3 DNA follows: TGTGCCAGCAGCAGCCCGATCGAGCCAGGAGCTTTCTTT.

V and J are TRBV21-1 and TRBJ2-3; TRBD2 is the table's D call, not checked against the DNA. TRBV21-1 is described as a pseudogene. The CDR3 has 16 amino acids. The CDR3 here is CASSNPRSLSTDTQYF. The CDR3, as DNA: TGTGCCAGCAGCAACCCGCGGAGCCTAAGCACAGATACGCAGTATTTT.

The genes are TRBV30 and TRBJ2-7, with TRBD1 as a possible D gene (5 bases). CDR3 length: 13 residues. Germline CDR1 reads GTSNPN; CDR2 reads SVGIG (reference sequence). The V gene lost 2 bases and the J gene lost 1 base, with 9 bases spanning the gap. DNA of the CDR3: TGTGCCTGGAGTAGGGGCAGATCCTACGAGCAGTACTTC. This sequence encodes CAWSRGRSYEQYF.

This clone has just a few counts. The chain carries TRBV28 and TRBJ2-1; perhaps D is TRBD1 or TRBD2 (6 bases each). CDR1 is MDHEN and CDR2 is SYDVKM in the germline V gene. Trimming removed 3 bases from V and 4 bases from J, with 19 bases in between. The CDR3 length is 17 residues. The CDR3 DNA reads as TGTGCCAGCAGTTTCGGGAAGGGGGGATGGGGATACAATGAGCAGTTCTTC. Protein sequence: CASSFGKGGWGYNEQFF.

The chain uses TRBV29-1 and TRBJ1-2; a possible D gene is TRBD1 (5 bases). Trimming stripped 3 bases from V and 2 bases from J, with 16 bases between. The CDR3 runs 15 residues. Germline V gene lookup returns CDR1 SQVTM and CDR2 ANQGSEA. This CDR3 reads CSVDRVQRGNYGYTF. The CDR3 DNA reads TGCAGCGTTGACAGGGTACAACGGGGAAACTATGGCTACACCTTC.